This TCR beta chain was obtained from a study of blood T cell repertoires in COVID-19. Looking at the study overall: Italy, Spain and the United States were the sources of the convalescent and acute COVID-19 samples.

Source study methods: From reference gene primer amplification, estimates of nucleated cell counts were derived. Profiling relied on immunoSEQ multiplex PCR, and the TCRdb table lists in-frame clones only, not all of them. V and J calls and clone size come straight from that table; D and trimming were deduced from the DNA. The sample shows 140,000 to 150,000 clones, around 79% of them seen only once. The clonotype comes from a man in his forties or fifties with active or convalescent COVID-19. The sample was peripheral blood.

The CDR3 protein is CASSSQGAPNEKLFF. CDR3 DNA sequence: TGTGCCAGCAGTTCCCAGGGGGCCCCTAATGAAAAACTGTTTTTT. The V call is TRBV28, the J call TRBJ1-4; 8 nucleotides line up with TRBD1. V gave up 4 bases and J gave up 3 bases; unmatched junction bases: 4. Germline V gene data show CDR1 as MDHEN and CDR2 as SYDVKM. There are 15 residues in the CDR3.